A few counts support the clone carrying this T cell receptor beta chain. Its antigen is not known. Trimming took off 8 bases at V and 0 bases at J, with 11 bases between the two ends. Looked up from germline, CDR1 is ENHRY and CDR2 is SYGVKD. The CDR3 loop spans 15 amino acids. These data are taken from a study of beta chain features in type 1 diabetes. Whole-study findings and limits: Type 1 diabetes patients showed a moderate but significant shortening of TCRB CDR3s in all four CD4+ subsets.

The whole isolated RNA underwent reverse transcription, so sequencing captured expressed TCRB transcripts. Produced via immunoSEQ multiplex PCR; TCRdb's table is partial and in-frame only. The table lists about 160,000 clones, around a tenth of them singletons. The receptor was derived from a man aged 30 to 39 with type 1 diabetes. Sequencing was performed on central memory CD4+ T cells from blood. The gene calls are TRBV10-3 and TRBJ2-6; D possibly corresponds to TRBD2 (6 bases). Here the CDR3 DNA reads TGTGCCATCTCCGGGGGAAGCTCTGGGGCCAACGTCCTGACTTTC. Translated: CAISGGSSGANVLTF.